The text below deals with one T cell receptor beta chain. In the original workflow: Estimated nucleated cell counts came from reference gene primer amplification. Clones were sequenced by immunoSEQ multiplex PCR, and TCRdb holds only the in-frame ones, with some missing. V and J calls and clone size are given by that table; D and trimming were obtained from the DNA. The data hold a few hundred thousand clones, with over 75% observed a single time. The germline gives CDR1 SGDLS, CDR2 YYNGEE. V dropped 7 bases and J dropped 1; count of bases not matched to a gene: 14. This CDR3 is 18 amino acids long. The record originates from a study of blood T cell repertoires in COVID-19.

Material: peripheral blood. The TCR originated in a woman in her 70s with COVID-19, enrolled during active disease. J is TRBJ2-3 and V is TRBV9; 11 bases map to TRBD2. For the CDR3, the DNA is TGTGCCAGCGCCGGGGGGACTAGCGGAGCCTGGGGCACAGATACGCAGTATTTT. Amino acid sequence: CASAGGTSGAWGTDTQYF.